This T cell receptor beta chain was recovered during a study of blood T cell repertoires in COVID-19. The overall study: Material from acute and convalescent COVID-19 was sourced from the United States, Italy and Spain. T cells, B-cell-depleted T cells, or PBMCs supplied cDNA or gDNA.

Original analysis: For nucleated cells, counts were estimated from reference gene primer amplification. This table comes from immunoSEQ multiplex PCR, and its TCRdb copy is limited to in-frame clones, with some not included. Clonal size and the V and J genes are those of that table, whereas D and trimming came from the DNA. The top ten hold 44% of the sample, which has some 82,000 clones, 81% seen once. The CDR3 totals 15 residues. The germline gives CDR1 SGHTA, CDR2 FQGTGA. The V and J ends lost 5 bases and 9 bases respectively, with 21 bases between them. The clonotype was recovered from a man older than 75 with acute or convalescent COVID-19. The chain recombines TRBV7-3 with TRBJ2-3; possibly TRBD2 for D (5 bases). Source material: peripheral blood. The CDR3 sequence: CASSESGNGLGTQYF. The CDR3 nucleotides are TGTGCCAGCAGCGAATCCGGGAATGGATTAGGGACGCAGTATTTT.